A selection of T cell receptor beta chains follows, all from one sample in a study of blood T cell repertoires in COVID-19. Repertoires were generated with immunoSEQ multiplex PCR, while TCRdb's copy carries only in-frame clones and drops some. Among 300,000 to 400,000 clones listed, around 87% were seen once. The sequenced material came from peripheral blood. The receptor source for this set is a human donor in a cohort sampled during active COVID-19. Both conserved end residues are part of each CDR3. D genes are given only for firm matches. Some rows mark clone size as missing; the rest say once, few, many or name a class of expanded clone.

D gene	clone size	V gene	J gene	CDR3 protein	CDR3 DNA
-	once	TRBV5-8	TRBJ1-4	CASSLGHRSSYEKLFF	TGTGCCAGCAGCTTGGGACACAGATCCTCCTATGAAAAACTGTTTTTT
-	-	TRBV2	TRBJ2-7	CASSRERVEQYF	TGTGCCAGCAGTAGAGAGCGGGTTGAGCAGTACTTC
-	few	TRBV10-3	TRBJ1-1	CAITPDRNTEAFF	TGTGCCATCACCCCGGACAGGAACACTGAAGCTTTCTTT
-	-	TRBV9	TRBJ2-3	CASSIQAALRTDTQYF	TGTGCCAGCAGCATCCAAGCGGCTCTTCGCACAGATACGCAGTATTTT
TRBD2	-	TRBV30	TRBJ2-7	CAWSVPESGTSSYEQYF	TGTGCCTGGAGTGTCCCAGAATCGGGGACTAGCTCGTACGAGCAGTACTTC
TRBD1	-	TRBV30	TRBJ2-3	CACPDRASTDTQYF	TGTGCCTGCCCGGACAGGGCTAGCACAGATACGCAGTATTTT
TRBD1	-	TRBV19	TRBJ1-1	CASSVGQGVAEAFF	TGTGCCAGTAGTGTCGGACAGGGGGTTGCTGAAGCTTTCTTT
-	-	TRBV5-1	TRBJ2-1	CASSVESGLLNNEQFF	TGCGCCAGCAGCGTGGAGAGCGGACTGCTTAACAATGAGCAGTTCTTC
-	-	TRBV30	TRBJ2-1	CAWSAYNEQFF	TGTGCCTGGAGTGCGTACAATGAGCAGTTCTTC
-	-	TRBV5-5	TRBJ1-2	CASSLGRSTYYGYTF	TGTGCCAGCAGCTTGGGCCGGAGTACCTACTATGGCTACACCTTC
TRBD1	-	TRBV7-9	TRBJ2-7	CASSLATGGREQYF	TGTGCCAGCAGCTTAGCGACAGGGGGACGAGAGCAGTACTTC
TRBD2	-	TRBV15	TRBJ2-1	CATSRDWEGIPLNEQFF	TGTGCCACCAGCAGAGACTGGGAGGGTATTCCGCTTAATGAGCAGTTCTTC
TRBD2	-	TRBV7-3	TRBJ2-1	CASSSWGGPYNEQFF	TGTGCCAGCAGCTCTTGGGGGGGACCCTACAATGAGCAGTTCTTC
TRBD1	-	TRBV4-2	TRBJ1-5	CASSHRDRGLTSNQPQHF	TGTGCCAGCAGCCACCGGGACAGGGGGCTTACCAGCAATCAGCCCCAGCATTTT
TRBD2	-	TRBV28	TRBJ2-2	CASSCYREAPQNTGELFF	TGTGCCAGCAGTTGTTATCGGGAGGCCCCGCAGAACACCGGGGAGCTGTTTTTT
TRBD1	-	TRBV7-9	TRBJ2-2	CASRVPGQGIIGNTGELFF	TGTGCCAGCAGAGTTCCAGGACAGGGAATTATCGGGAACACCGGGGAGCTGTTTTTT
-	-	TRBV5-6	TRBJ2-1	CASSLVTEARNNEQFF	TGTGCCAGCAGCTTAGTAACGGAGGCCCGGAACAATGAGCAGTTCTTC
-	once	TRBV18	TRBJ2-5	CASHVGGWETQYF	TGTGCCAGCCACGTTGGAGGTTGGGAGACCCAGTACTTC
-	-	TRBV5-1	TRBJ1-1	CASSLAKGVPAEAFF	TGCGCCAGCAGCTTGGCCAAAGGGGTTCCCGCTGAAGCTTTCTTT
TRBD1	once	TRBV27	TRBJ2-6	CASSPGTGSSGANVLTF	TGTGCCAGCAGTCCCGGGACAGGAAGCTCTGGGGCCAACGTCCTGACTTTC
TRBD2	-	TRBV27	TRBJ2-7	CASKGYGEREGYEQYF	TGTGCCAGCAAGGGGTACGGGGAGCGGGAGGGTTACGAGCAGTACTTC
-	-	TRBV28	TRBJ1-2	CASSNSFSLSFYGYTF	TGTGCCAGCAGCAACAGTTTTTCACTTTCTTTCTATGGCTACACCTTC
-	-	TRBV5-5	TRBJ2-7	CASSRTLPSSYEQYF	TGTGCCAGCAGCAGGACACTACCCAGCTCCTACGAGCAGTACTTC
-	-	TRBV9	TRBJ2-7	CASSVDPGVSYEQYF	TGTGCCAGCAGCGTAGATCCTGGAGTCTCCTACGAGCAGTACTTC
TRBD2	-	TRBV5-8	TRBJ2-7	CASSLWAGRGASYEQYF	TGTGCCAGCAGCTTGTGGGCAGGGCGGGGGGCCTCCTACGAGCAGTACTTC
TRBD1	-	TRBV10-3	TRBJ2-5	CAIRTGGRGETQYF	TGTGCCATCAGAACAGGGGGGAGAGGGGAGACCCAGTACTTC
-	-	TRBV19	TRBJ2-1	CASSIIGGGGYNEQFF	TGTGCCAGTAGTATAATAGGCGGTGGAGGCTACAATGAGCAGTTCTTC
TRBD1	-	TRBV27	TRBJ2-5	CASRDQGAGETQYF	TGTGCCAGCCGTGACCAGGGGGCAGGGGAGACCCAGTACTTC
TRBD1	-	TRBV7-9	TRBJ2-1	CASSRPGTGKEQFF	TGTGCCAGCAGCCGTCCCGGGACAGGGAAGGAGCAGTTCTTC
-	-	TRBV4-1	TRBJ1-4	CASSRERRIFNEKLFF	TGCGCCAGCAGCCGGGAGCGCAGGATATTTAATGAAAAACTGTTTTTT
TRBD1	-	TRBV28	TRBJ1-3	CASSLSAGGRGNTIYF	TGTGCCAGCAGTTTAAGCGCAGGGGGCAGGGGAAACACCATATATTTT
TRBD1	once	TRBV18	TRBJ1-3	CASSPDSDRDGNTIYF	TGTGCCAGCTCACCCGATTCCGACAGGGATGGAAACACCATATATTTT
-	-	TRBV29-1	TRBJ2-3	CSLRLGTDTQYF	TGCAGCCTGCGACTCGGAACAGATACGCAGTATTTT
-	-	TRBV7-9	TRBJ2-1	CASSARGLEQFF	TGTGCCAGCAGCGCCAGGGGCCTTGAGCAGTTCTTC
-	-	TRBV10-3	TRBJ2-3	CAISESIRGTRTDTQYF	TGTGCCATCAGTGAGTCGATTCGGGGGACCCGCACAGATACGCAGTATTTT
TRBD1	-	TRBV6-1	TRBJ2-3	CASSEAPGTGTDTQYF	TGTGCCAGCAGTGAAGCTCCCGGGACAGGGACAGATACGCAGTATTTT
-	once	TRBV7-2	TRBJ2-6	CASSTNYRSGANVLTF	TGTGCCAGCAGCACCAATTACAGGTCCGGGGCCAACGTCCTGACTTTC
-	-	TRBV29-1	TRBJ2-1	CSVVQGPYNEQFF	TGCAGCGTTGTACAGGGTCCCTACAATGAGCAGTTCTTC
TRBD1	-	TRBV27	TRBJ2-4	CASSFSGGGKNIQYF	TGTGCCAGCAGTTTTTCAGGGGGCGGCAAAAACATTCAGTACTTC
-	-	TRBV27	TRBJ2-3	CASSFSIGEGTDTQYF	TGTGCCAGCAGTTTCTCCATAGGGGAGGGCACAGATACGCAGTATTTT
-	-	TRBV28	TRBJ2-6	CASLSGANVLTF	TGTGCCAGCCTCTCTGGGGCCAACGTCCTGACTTTC
TRBD2	few	TRBV19	TRBJ2-3	CASSIGREGADTQYF	TGTGCCAGTAGTATTGGGCGGGAGGGCGCAGATACGCAGTATTTT
-	-	TRBV2	TRBJ2-3	CATARITPEDTQYF	TGTGCCACCGCCCGCATTACCCCAGAAGATACGCAGTATTTT
-	once	TRBV5-8	TRBJ1-2	CASSLEWGRTINYGYTF	TGTGCCAGCAGCTTAGAGTGGGGCAGAACGATTAACTATGGCTACACCTTC
TRBD1	-	TRBV6-5	TRBJ1-1	CASSRDSVNTEAFF	TGTGCCAGCAGCCGGGACAGTGTGAACACTGAAGCTTTCTTT
-	-	TRBV21-1	TRBJ2-2	CASINRSGTGELFF	TGTGCCAGCATAAACCGTTCCGGGACCGGGGAGCTGTTTTTT
-	few	TRBV2	TRBJ1-4	CASSGWGQGYNEKLFF	TGTGCCAGCAGCGGCTGGGGGCAGGGCTATAATGAAAAACTGTTTTTT
-	-	TRBV28	TRBJ1-2	CASTRHDGYTF	TGTGCCAGCACCCGACACGATGGCTACACCTTC
-	-	TRBV12-3/TRBV12-4	TRBJ2-7	CASSHRAAYEQYF	TGTGCCAGCAGTCACAGGGCCGCCTACGAGCAGTACTTC
TRBD2	-	TRBV19	TRBJ2-1	CASRPRRGSENEQFF	TGTGCCAGTCGCCCCCGGCGGGGGTCGGAGAATGAGCAGTTCTTC
TRBD1	-	TRBV19	TRBJ1-4	CASKDRVEEKLFF	TGTGCCAGTAAGGACAGGGTGGAAGAAAAACTGTTTTTT
TRBD1	-	TRBV5-6	TRBJ1-2	CASKQGLNYGYTF	TGTGCCAGCAAACAGGGGCTTAACTATGGCTACACCTTC
-	-	TRBV10-3	TRBJ1-4	CAIRGAGTNEKLFF	TGTGCCATCAGGGGGGCCGGAACTAATGAAAAACTGTTTTTT
TRBD1	-	TRBV24-1	TRBJ2-7	CATSEGGQASPDEQYF	TGTGCCACCAGTGAAGGGGGACAGGCCTCACCAGACGAGCAGTACTTC
-	-	TRBV15	TRBJ2-6	CATSRVKGTGANVLTF	TGTGCCACCAGCAGAGTAAAGGGGACTGGGGCCAACGTCCTGACTTTC